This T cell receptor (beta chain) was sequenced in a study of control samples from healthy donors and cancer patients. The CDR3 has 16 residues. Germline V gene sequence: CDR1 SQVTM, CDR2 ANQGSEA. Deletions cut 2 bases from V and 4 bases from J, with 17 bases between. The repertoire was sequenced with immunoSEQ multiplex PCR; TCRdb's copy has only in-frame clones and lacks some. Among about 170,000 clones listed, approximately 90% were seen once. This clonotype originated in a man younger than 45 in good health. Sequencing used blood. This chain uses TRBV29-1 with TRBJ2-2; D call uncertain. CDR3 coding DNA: TGCAGCGTTGAAAGCTGGGTCTCCGTGGGCACCGGGGAGCTGTTTTTT. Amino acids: CSVESWVSVGTGELFF.